The 10 T cell receptor beta chains below all came from one sample that was sequenced in a study of blood T cell repertoires in COVID-19. The table came from immunoSEQ multiplex PCR; TCRdb's copy has only in-frame clones and leaves some out. The data show 250,000 to 350,000 clones, roughly nine tenths seen once. The source material was peripheral blood. The receptors come from a woman in her twenties or thirties with COVID-19, enrolled during active disease.

The chain combines TRBV6-5 with TRBJ1-3, with D unclear. CDR3 length equals 14 residues. Trimming shortened V by 4 bases and J by 2 bases, and 9 bases separated the two germline ends. Looked up from germline, CDR1 is MNHEY and CDR2 is SVGAGI. The CDR3 loop is CASSSGIPGNTIYF. The CDR3 DNA reads as TGTGCCAGCAGTTCAGGCATTCCTGGAAACACCATATATTTT.

This clone was counted a single time. Here the CDR3 DNA reads TGTGCCAGCAGTGCGTACCAAGAGACCCAGTACTTC. Encoded protein: CASSAYQETQYF. The rearrangement links TRBV12-3 or TRBV12-4 to TRBJ2-5, with D unclear. There are 12 residues in the CDR3. The V and J ends lost 5 bases and 0 bases respectively, with 4 bases between them.

The chain uses TRBV14 and TRBJ2-2, with TRBD1 identical over 8 bases. Per the germline V gene, CDR1 is SGHDN and CDR2 is FVKESK. This CDR3 contains 18 residues. Losses at the gene ends were 0 bases for V and 3 bases for J; bases not matched to a gene: 9. The CDR3 coding sequence is TGTGCCAGCAGCCAAGAGGTCCAGGGGGCTTGGGACACCGGGGAGCTGTTTTTT. Its protein is CASSQEVQGAWDTGELFF.

In regard to this clone: The junction does not match germline at one end; this may be a read error. J is TRBJ1-1 and V is TRBV19; D is possibly TRBD1 (6 bases). Germline CDR1 and CDR2: LNHDA and SQIVND (reference sequence). CDR3 length: 15 residues. The CDR3 region has the DNA TGTGCCAGTAGTATAGCCGGAGGCAGGGGATTGGAAGTTTTCTTT. It is translated as CASSIAGGRGLEVFF.

The V and J genes are TRBV20-1 and TRBJ1-5; tentative D call: TRBD1 (6 bases). This CDR3 comprises 14 residues. CDR1 is DFQATT, CDR2 SNEGSKA, per germline (reference sequence). V was pared by 3 bases and J by 5 bases, with 14 bases between. This CDR3 reads CSASTGLEYQPQHF. In nucleotides, the CDR3 is TGCAGTGCTAGTACAGGGCTAGAATATCAGCCCCAGCATTTT.

In DNA form, the CDR3 reads TGTGCCAGCAGTCGCACCGGGACAGGGGCTTCACCCCTCCACTTT. Translated: CASSRTGTGASPLHF. This rearrangement joins TRBV27 to TRBJ1-6, with 10 bases that match TRBD1. V shed 5 bases and J 9 bases; nucleotides not matched to a gene: 7. This CDR3 has 15 residues. Germline CDR1 is MNHEY and CDR2 is SMNVEV (reference sequence).

The V and J genes are TRBV5-1 and TRBJ2-1; tentatively, D is TRBD1 (6 bases). Germline V lookup: CDR1 SGHRS, CDR2 YFSETQ. The CDR3 totals 13 residues. The V end lost 5 bases, the J end lost 6 bases, and 12 bases lay between the germline ends. CDR3 region: CASSTTGINEQFF. The CDR3 nucleotides read TGCGCCAGCAGTACCACAGGGATCAATGAGCAGTTCTTC.

The V gene is TRBV18, the J gene TRBJ1-3, with TRBD1 matching over 7 bases. Trimming at V came to 5 bases and at J to 4 bases, leaving 5 bases not matched to a gene. The CDR3 contains 14 residues. Germline V gene lookup returns CDR1 KGHSH and CDR2 LQKENI. The CDR3 region has the DNA TGTGCCAGCTCAGTCGGGACAGCCGGAAACACCATATATTTT. Encoded protein: CASSVGTAGNTIYF. Full variable domain (missing parts from reference TRBV18 and TRBJ1-3): NAGVMQNPRHLVRRRGQEARLRCSPMKGHSHVYWYRQLPEEGLKFMVYLQKENIIDESGMPKERFSAEFPKEGPSILRIQQVVRGDSAAYFCASSVGTAGNTIYFGEGSWLTVV.

This chain links TRBV15 with TRBJ2-7; TRBD2 matches 9 bases. The V segment lost 4 bases and the J segment 1 base; nucleotides outside the gene matches: 11. The CDR3 sequence is 17 residues long. Germline lookup yields CDR1 LNHNV and CDR2 YYDKDF (reference sequence). CDR3 amino acids: CATSTASGTQPSYEQYF. The CDR3, as DNA: TGTGCCACCAGCACCGCTAGCGGGACACAGCCATCCTACGAGCAGTACTTC.

The rearrangement joins TRBV6-5 to TRBJ2-7; TRBD2 is a possible D gene (6 bases). Between the trimmed V and J ends, which lost 6 bases and 5 bases, there was a span of 20 bases. The CDR3 length is 15 residues. CDR1 and CDR2 from the germline V gene are MNHEY and SVGAGI. CDR3 nucleotide sequence: TGTGCCAGCAGCGGAAGGAGGCTAGCGCAACACGAGCAGTACTTC. Protein product: CASSGRRLAQHEQYF.